This TCR beta chain derives from a study of T cells in Graves' hyperthyroidism and ophthalmopathy. Per germline, CDR1 SGHAT and CDR2 FQNNGV. This CDR3 is built from 16 residues. The V gene lost 1 base and the J gene lost 4 bases, with 13 bases spanning the gap. Amplified regions were TCR beta CDR3 sequences from RNA transcripts. HTBI primers were used for first-round RT-PCR of the TCR CDR3. TCRdb reprocessed the multiplex PCR reads via MiXCR and lists one record per CDR3 protein. The data show about 420,000 distinct CDR3 sequences, with roughly 13% seen just once and 5% to 6% held by the top ten. Ten or more counts support this clonotype.

The receptor comes from a young woman with Graves' hyperthyroidism. Input material: blood. The chain employs TRBV11-2 and TRBJ2-2; no clear D. The CDR3 DNA reads as TGTGCCAGCAGCTTAGGGCAGATACTCTCCACCGGGGAGCTGTTTTTT. Translated: CASSLGQILSTGELFF.